The 29 T cell receptor beta chains in this list originate from one sample, sequenced in a study of blood T cell repertoires in COVID-19. Using immunoSEQ multiplex PCR, the repertoire was profiled, and TCRdb retains in-frame clones only, with some absent. The table shows a few hundred thousand clones, with 75% to 90% occurring only once. Sequencing input: PBMCs or T cells enriched from blood (not recorded which). Receptors originate from a man aged 30 to 39 who had recovered from COVID-19.

The chain links TRBV18 to TRBJ2-7; 7 bases are a match to TRBD1. V dropped 4 bases and J dropped 6; count of bases not matched to a gene: 9. Germline V lookup: CDR1 KGHSH, CDR2 LQKENI. The CDR3 has 14 amino acids. In DNA, the CDR3 is TGTGCCAGCTCACAGGACAGGCCCACGGGCGAGCAGTACTTC. It yields the protein CASSQDRPTGEQYF.

This CDR3 reads CASSYSGGRSYNSPLHF. As DNA, the CDR3 is TGTGCCAGCAGTTACTCCGGAGGGCGCTCCTATAATTCACCCCTCCACTTT. V gene TRBV6-2 or TRBV6-3 combines with J gene TRBJ1-6; D gene ambiguous. This CDR3 is 17 amino acids long. The V and J ends lost 0 bases and 0 bases respectively, with 9 bases between them. CDR1 and CDR2 from the germline V gene are MNHEY and SVGEGT.

The chain has TRBV27 and TRBJ2-1, with a tentative D call TRBD2 (6 bases). The CDR3 is made up of 20 amino acids. From germline, CDR1 is MNHEY and CDR2 SMNVEV (reference sequence). Trimming stripped 3 bases from V and 1 base from J, with 25 bases between. The CDR3 region is CASSLPHMGFPRGSYNEQFF. The CDR3 DNA reads TGTGCCAGCAGTTTGCCCCACATGGGGTTCCCCCGGGGGTCCTACAATGAGCAGTTCTTC.

V is TRBV2 and J is TRBJ1-6; the D is unclear. Germline lookup yields CDR1 SNHLY and CDR2 FYNNEI. This CDR3 has 17 amino acids. Trimming left V 1 base short and J 1 base short, with 11 bases between. The CDR3: CASSEGARWSYNSPLHF. The CDR3 DNA follows: TGTGCCAGCAGTGAAGGCGCCAGGTGGTCCTATAATTCACCCCTCCACTTT. The complete variable domain, with remaining parts taken from reference TRBV2 and TRBJ1-6, reads EPEVTQTPSHQVTQMGQEVILRCVPISNHLYFYWYRQILGQKVEFLVSFYNNEISEKSEIFDDQFSVERPDGSNFTLKIRSTKLEDSAMYFCASSEGARWSYNSPLHFGNGTRLTVT.

J is TRBJ1-5 and V is TRBV9; D remains unclear. Trimming pared 8 bases from V and 0 bases from J, leaving 12 bases between. Germline CDR1 is SGDLS and CDR2 is YYNGEE. CDR3 length equals 14 residues. CDR3 residues: CASGPDHSNQPQHF. The CDR3 DNA reads TGTGCCAGTGGGCCAGATCATAGCAATCAGCCCCAGCATTTT.

V is TRBV5-4 and J is TRBJ1-5; no definite D call. The CDR3 covers 14 residues. Per germline, CDR1 SGHNT and CDR2 YYREEE (reference sequence). The V and J ends lost 1 base and 0 bases respectively, with 5 bases between them. The CDR3 nucleotides read TGTGCCAGCAGCTTGTACGGTAGCAATCAGCCCCAGCATTTT. It specifies CASSLYGSNQPQHF.

This chain connects TRBV27 to TRBJ2-7, with D perhaps matching TRBD2 (6 bases). Germline CDR1 MNHEY, CDR2 SMNVEV (reference sequence). The V end lost 6 bases, the J end lost 0 bases, and 12 bases lay between the germline ends. The CDR3 has 14 amino acids. The CDR3 coding sequence is TGTGCCAGCAGGGGGGGTGGGGGCTCCTACGAGCAGTACTTC. Protein: CASRGGGGSYEQYF.

This clone was observed many times. The rearrangement links TRBV10-3 to TRBJ2-5, with D perhaps TRBD2 (5 bases). V was clipped by 4 bases and J by 1 base, with 13 bases between them. Germline V gene lookup returns CDR1 ENHRY and CDR2 SYGVKD. The CDR3 covers 15 residues. The CDR3 DNA reads as TGTGCCATCAGTGCCCCGGGGAGCGGCCAAGAGACCCAGTACTTC. It is translated as CAISAPGSGQETQYF.

The chain combines TRBV6-5 with TRBJ2-5; 9 bases fit TRBD1. This CDR3 is built from 15 residues. V lost 6 bases and J lost 6; bases outside the gene matches: 11. Germline assignment: CDR1 MNHEY and CDR2 SVGAGI. CDR3 in DNA: TGTGCCAGCAGATCCGACAGGGGGATAGTAAAGACCCAGTACTTC. Its translation: CASRSDRGIVKTQYF.

V is TRBV16 and J is TRBJ2-5; 8 bases align to TRBD1. Germline CDR1 KGHSY, CDR2 FQNENV. CDR3 length: 19 amino acids. V shed 2 bases, J shed 5 bases, and the junction held 19 bases outside the gene matches. The CDR3 DNA reads as TGTGCCAGCAGCCAAAAAAACCCACGATTTCCGACAGGGGAGGAGACCCAGTACTTC. Translation gives CASSQKNPRFPTGEETQYF.

This clone has just one count. V is TRBV29-1 and J is TRBJ1-1; 7 bases map to TRBD1. The germline V gene encodes CDR1 SQVTM and CDR2 ANQGSEA. The CDR3 totals 15 residues. The V segment lost 6 bases and the J segment 3 bases; nucleotides outside the gene matches: 13. The CDR3 DNA reads TGCAGCGTCCAAAGGGGGCTGGCAGGGGACACTGAAGCTTTCTTT. This encodes CSVQRGLAGDTEAFF.

This clone was detected only a few times. The V and J genes are TRBV4-1 and TRBJ2-7; 15 bases are shared with TRBD2. The CDR3 length is 17 residues. V trimming: 1 base; J trimming: 2 bases; junction bases outside the gene matches: 3. The germline V gene has CDR1 MGHRA and CDR2 YSYEKL. This CDR3 is CASSQGGTSGGTYEQYF. The CDR3 bases are TGCGCCAGCAGCCAAGGTGGGACTAGCGGGGGGACCTACGAGCAGTACTTC.

The chain uses TRBV19 and TRBJ1-5, with D maybe TRBD1 (5 bases). Germline CDR1 LNHDA, CDR2 SQIVND (reference sequence). V lost 6 bases and J 3 bases, leaving 21 bases between the germline ends. This CDR3 comprises 17 residues. The CDR3 DNA follows: TGTGCCAGTAGCACATGGGGGGGGGACGGAGCCAATCAGCCCCAGCATTTT. Translated, it gives CASSTWGGDGANQPQHF.

The chain uses TRBV7-9 and TRBJ1-2; D call uncertain. The ends were cut back, 4 bases at V and 8 bases at J, with 11 bases in the middle. The germline gives CDR1 SEHNR, CDR2 FQNEAQ (reference sequence). The CDR3 extends over 12 amino acids. The DNA of the CDR3 is TGTGCCAGCAGCTCGATGCGGAAAGGCTACACCTTC. It specifies CASSSMRKGYTF. The full variable domain, in which reference TRBV7-9 and TRBJ1-2 provide the parts outside the CDR3, is DTGVSQNPRHKITKRGQNVTFRCDPISEHNRLYWYRQTLGQGPEFLTYFQNEAQLEKSRLLSDRFSAERPKGSFSTLEIQRTEQGDSAMYLCASSSMRKGYTFGSGTRLTVV.

The rearrangement links TRBV4-2 to TRBJ1-1; TRBD1 aligns across 7 bases. V gave up 4 bases and J gave up 7 bases; unmatched junction bases: 6. CDR1 is LGHNA, CDR2 YNFKEQ, per germline. The CDR3 has 13 residues. The CDR3 loop is CASSREQGLEAFF. The CDR3 DNA reads as TGTGCCAGCAGCCGCGAACAGGGGCTTGAAGCTTTCTTT.

V is TRBV10-2 and J is TRBJ1-4; D remains unclear. The V gene's germline CDR1 is WSHSY and CDR2 SAAADI. V lost 1 base and J lost 8, with 17 bases in between. The CDR3 covers 16 residues. The CDR3 protein is CASSEWSRLSGEKLFF. DNA of the CDR3: TGCGCCAGCAGTGAGTGGTCAAGACTGAGTGGGGAAAAACTGTTTTTT.

The CDR3 reads CASSQVYRVGGNTIYF. In nucleotides, the CDR3 is TGCGCCAGCAGCCAAGTCTACAGGGTCGGGGGAAACACCATATATTTT. This chain uses TRBV4-1 with TRBJ1-3; weak D call: TRBD1 (6 bases). This CDR3 contains 16 residues. The germline CDR1 and CDR2 sequences are MGHRA and YSYEKL. The V and J ends lost 1 base and 4 bases respectively, with 14 bases between them.

CDR3 sequence: CASRGDTEQYF. CDR3 DNA: TGCGCCAGCAGGGGAGATACCGAGCAGTACTTC. The gene calls are TRBV5-1 and TRBJ2-7; weak D call: TRBD2 (5 bases). There are 11 residues in the CDR3. Trimming took 5 bases from V and 6 from J, leaving 9 bases between them. In germline, CDR1 is SGHRS, CDR2 YFSETQ.

The chain combines TRBV19 with TRBJ1-1, with D tentatively TRBD1 (6 bases). Trimming stripped 7 bases from V and 5 bases from J, with 17 bases between. Germline-derived CDR1 and CDR2 are LNHDA and SQIVND (reference sequence). The CDR3 totals 14 residues. CDR3 amino acids: CASNHLGAETEAFF. In nucleotides, the CDR3 is TGTGCCAGTAATCATCTGGGGGCGGAAACTGAAGCTTTCTTT.

The gene calls are TRBV19 and TRBJ1-1; D not resolved. V gave up 8 bases and J gave up 0 bases, with 10 bases separating them. The CDR3 covers 13 residues. CDR1 LNHDA and CDR2 SQIVND come from the germline V gene (reference sequence). The CDR3 DNA is TGTGCCAGTGACGGGGTCATGAACACTGAAGCTTTCTTT. Its protein is CASDGVMNTEAFF.

V and J are TRBV18 and TRBJ2-7, with 10 bases matching TRBD2. Germline-derived CDR1 and CDR2 are KGHSH and LQKENI. With V trimmed by 0 bases and J by 2 bases, 7 bases remained unmatched. The CDR3 totals 17 residues. The CDR3 DNA reads as TGTGCCAGCTCACCACCCCAAAGACTAGCGGGTCCCTACGAGCAGTACTTC. Its protein is CASSPPQRLAGPYEQYF.

This clone was detected once. This chain uses TRBV4-1 with TRBJ2-6; D might be TRBD1 (6 bases). This CDR3 spans 17 amino acids. V lost 1 base to trimming and J lost 3 bases, with 13 bases between them. Germline CDR1 reads MGHRA; CDR2 reads YSYEKL. CDR3 nucleotide sequence: TGCGCCAGCAGCCAAGTTCCACAGGGCGGTGGGGCCAACGTCCTGACTTTC. Amino acid sequence: CASSQVPQGGGANVLTF.

The chain couples TRBV28 to TRBJ2-1; 7 nucleotides line up with TRBD2. This CDR3 has 14 residues. Germline-derived CDR1 and CDR2 are MDHEN and SYDVKM. The V segment lost 6 bases and the J segment 2 bases; nucleotides outside the gene matches: 4. This CDR3 reads CASRGRETYNEQFF. CDR3 bases: TGTGCCAGCAGGGGGCGGGAGACCTACAATGAGCAGTTCTTC.

The genes are TRBV2 and TRBJ1-2; tentatively, D is TRBD1 (6 bases). This CDR3 is 14 amino acids long. Germline V CDR1 and CDR2: SNHLY, FYNNEI. V was clipped by 3 bases and J by 1 base, with 9 bases between them. The DNA of the CDR3 is TGTGCCAGCAGTGAGCACAGGGATAACTATGGCTACACCTTC. The encoded protein is CASSEHRDNYGYTF. Full variable domain (missing parts from reference TRBV2 and TRBJ1-2): EPEVTQTPSHQVTQMGQEVILRCVPISNHLYFYWYRQILGQKVEFLVSFYNNEISEKSEIFDDQFSVERPDGSNFTLKIRSTKLEDSAMYFCASSEHRDNYGYTFGSGTRLTVV.

This clone was picked up one time. This chain links TRBV6-2 or TRBV6-3 with TRBJ1-3; D ambiguous. The germline V gene encodes CDR1 MNHEY and CDR2 SVGEGT. V was clipped by 2 bases and J by 0 bases, with 8 bases between them. The CDR3 consists of 15 residues. The CDR3 DNA sequence: TGTGCCAGCAGTTACAGCAGGATCTCTGGAAACACCATATATTTT. Its protein is CASSYSRISGNTIYF.

V and J are TRBV18 and TRBJ1-2; weak D call: TRBD1 (6 bases). This CDR3 is 16 amino acids long. Germline CDR1 is KGHSH and CDR2 is LQKENI. Trimming shortened V by 3 bases and J by 2 bases, and 16 bases separated the two germline ends. The CDR3: CASSPLKPGQNYGYTF. The CDR3 DNA reads TGTGCCAGCTCACCGCTAAAACCGGGACAAAACTATGGCTACACCTTC.

The genes are TRBV5-6 and TRBJ2-1, with D possibly matching TRBD2 (7 bases). V was cut by 0 bases and J by 9 bases, with 10 bases left in between. Germline V gene lookup returns CDR1 SGHDT and CDR2 YYEEEE. The CDR3 totals 13 residues. The CDR3 sequence: CASSLEGEGEQFF. Here the CDR3 DNA reads TGTGCCAGCAGCTTGGAGGGGGAGGGTGAGCAGTTCTTC.

This clone appeared a few times. The rearrangement joins TRBV25-1 to TRBJ2-5, with D perhaps matching TRBD2 (5 bases). Trimming removed 10 bases from V and 4 bases from J, with 19 bases in between. From germline, CDR1 is MGHDK and CDR2 SYGVNS. The CDR3 totals 14 residues. The CDR3 reads CATTGVTLGETQYF. CDR3 sequence (DNA): TGTGCCACCACCGGGGTTACCTTAGGAGAGACCCAGTACTTC.

This chain uses TRBV27 with TRBJ2-7; 11 nucleotides line up with TRBD1. The CDR3 covers 14 residues. Germline V lookup: CDR1 MNHEY, CDR2 SMNVEV (reference sequence). V gave up 3 bases and J gave up 3 bases; unmatched junction bases: 1. CDR3 protein: CASSFGTGGYEQYF. CDR3 DNA sequence: TGTGCCAGCAGTTTCGGGACAGGGGGCTACGAGCAGTACTTC.